This TCR beta chain stems from a study of T cell repertoires in cytomegalovirus infection. The wider study: As its CMV epitopes, the study selected recently identified HLA-C-restricted and well-studied HLA-B-restricted targets. Both a matching HLA type and CMV infection were indicated by public TCR beta signatures. Study-wide results and caveats: Summed frequency of public TCR beta families distinguished CMV carriers with the relevant HLA. Dominating the ex vivo response were TCR beta clonotypes that were CMV-specific and HLA-C-restricted.

TCRdb ran MiXCR on the reads and lists one entry per CDR3 protein. Among under 850,000 distinct CDR3 sequences listed, around 31% were seen once. This CDR3 has 13 amino acids. Germline assignment: CDR1 SEHNR and CDR2 FQNEAQ (reference sequence). The ends were cut back, 5 bases at V and 7 bases at J, with 14 bases in the middle. This clonotype was observed a handful of times. Its antigen is as yet unknown. Specimen: cultured PBMCs, collected from culture after CMV antigen stimulation. The source is a human donor in good health (CMV status not recorded). Some clones in this sample may be carry-over from other donors' samples. The chain employs TRBV7-9 and TRBJ1-1; D is ambiguous. CDR3 DNA sequence: TGTGCCAGCAGCCCGACCCGGGCGCGTGAAGCTTTCTTT. It specifies CASSPTRAREAFF.